This T cell receptor (beta chain) was identified in a study of cytomegalovirus exposure and HLA in healthy donors. The study's findings and limits: TRBV6-2, TRBV6-3 and other indistinguishable V segments were excluded. The CMV antigen specificity of a few CMV-associated chains was confirmed through in vitro analysis.

Use of 60 Vbeta and 13 Jbeta primers characterized the PCR. Generated by immunoSEQ multiplex PCR, the TCRdb table keeps only in-frame clones and is missing some. The sample yields around 150,000 clones, under 70% seen once. Worth noting for this clone: Its antigen remains unidentified.

Germline trimming cut 6 bases from V and 2 bases from J; bases unmatched to any gene: 7. Germline lookup yields CDR1 MNHEY and CDR2 SVGAGI. CDR3 length equals 14 residues. This clonotype was obtained from an older woman in good health and CMV-seronegative. The source material was PBMCs. The chain links TRBV6-5 to TRBJ2-7, with 7 bases matching TRBD2. CDR3 loop: CASSPRGGTYEQYF. CDR3 coding DNA: TGTGCCAGCAGCCCTCGGGGAGGGACCTACGAGCAGTACTTC.